Listed below are T cell receptor beta chains from one sample, sequenced in a study of T-cell memory formation after mild COVID-19. Each CDR3 protein gets one entry after TCRdb re-called the 5' RACE reads with MiXCR. This repertoire shows 250,000 to 300,000 distinct CDR3 sequences, roughly 15% found once; its top ten account for over 20%. Source material: PBMCs or a T cell subset sorted from them (not recorded which). All receptors derive from a man between 18 and 35 years old who had mild COVID-19 (a few samples of this study predate the infection). Cell type and time point are not known. The CDR3 runs from the conserved cysteine through the conserved F or W. Not all rows give a size; the values are once, few, many and, for expanded clones, a class.

CDR3: CASSADRGPSYEQYF
V: TRBV7-7
J: TRBJ2-7
size: .

CDR3: CASSQVQGSIPLLNEQFF
V: TRBV14
J: TRBJ2-1
size: .

CDR3: CASSLVNNRGRRGANVLTF
V: TRBV12-3/TRBV12-4
J: TRBJ2-6
size: many

CDR3: CASSWKGQGGNTEAFF
V: TRBV5-1
J: TRBJ1-1
size: few

CDR3: CASSPRGEQFF
V: TRBV7-9
J: TRBJ2-1
size: few

CDR3: CASSPQTGGGQNF
V: TRBV7-2
J: TRBJ2-5
size: .

CDR3: CASSYPPGQGSDTQYF
V: TRBV5-5
J: TRBJ2-3
size: many

CDR3: CASSSTGGGGYTF
V: TRBV7-6
J: TRBJ1-2
size: many

CDR3: CASSFRTGRTQETQYF
V: TRBV7-9
J: TRBJ2-5
size: .

CDR3: CASSYGHSLSYEQYF
V: TRBV6-5
J: TRBJ2-7
size: few

CDR3: CSVGGPGETQYF
V: TRBV29-1
J: TRBJ2-5
size: .

CDR3: CASRATGVSYEQYF
V: TRBV12-3/TRBV12-4
J: TRBJ2-7
size: .

CDR3: CASSAGGAGEAFF
V: TRBV9
J: TRBJ1-1
size: .

CDR3: CASSLEVTEAFF
V: TRBV5-5
J: TRBJ1-1
size: many